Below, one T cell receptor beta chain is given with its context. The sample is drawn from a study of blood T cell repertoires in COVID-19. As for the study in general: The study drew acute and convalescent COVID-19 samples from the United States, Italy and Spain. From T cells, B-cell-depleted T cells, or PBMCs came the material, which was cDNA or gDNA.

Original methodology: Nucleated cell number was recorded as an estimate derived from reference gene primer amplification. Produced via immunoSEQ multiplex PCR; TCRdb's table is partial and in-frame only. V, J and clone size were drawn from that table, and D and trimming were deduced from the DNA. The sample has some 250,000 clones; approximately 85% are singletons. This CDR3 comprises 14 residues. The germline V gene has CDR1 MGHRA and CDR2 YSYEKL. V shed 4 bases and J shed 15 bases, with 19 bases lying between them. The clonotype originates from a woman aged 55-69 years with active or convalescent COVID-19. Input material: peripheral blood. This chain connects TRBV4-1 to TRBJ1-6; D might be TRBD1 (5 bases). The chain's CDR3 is CASSPVVTVQCLHF. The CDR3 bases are TGCGCCAGCAGCCCCGTGGTGACAGTCCAGTGCCTCCACTTT.